The 29 T cell receptor beta chains presented below share a single source sample, sequenced in a study of T cells after yellow fever vaccination. TCRdb redid the calling of the 5' RACE reads with MiXCR, one entry per CDR3 protein. The data show some 260,000 distinct CDR3 sequences, with about 5.2% seen just once and less than 3.5% held by the top ten. Specimen: CD4+ T cells sorted from PBMCs, collected on the day of the yellow fever booster vaccination. The receptors were gathered from a man between 18 and 29 years old who received the YFV17D yellow fever vaccine.

In this sample, this clonotype turned up many times. This chain links TRBV5-1 with TRBJ2-3; D may match TRBD1 or TRBD2 (5 bases each). The ends were cut back, 2 bases at V and 8 bases at J, with 21 bases in the middle. This CDR3 has 16 amino acids. The germline V gene encodes CDR1 SGHRS and CDR2 YFSETQ. The CDR3 spells CASSFEGPGTVGTQYF. The CDR3 DNA reads TGCGCCAGCAGCTTCGAAGGACCGGGGACCGTCGGTACGCAGTATTTT.

J is TRBJ1-2 and V is TRBV7-9; D call uncertain. This CDR3 has 12 amino acids. Germline lookup yields CDR1 SEHNR and CDR2 FQNEAQ (reference sequence). V lost 3 bases and J lost 8, with 10 bases in between. The CDR3 sequence is CASSFSRGGYTF. The DNA for the CDR3 is TGTGCCAGCAGCTTTTCCCGGGGAGGCTACACCTTC.

V usage is TRBV6-5 and J usage is TRBJ2-7, with D maybe TRBD1 (5 bases). The germline V and J ends were trimmed by 6 bases and 0 bases, with 15 bases remaining between them. This CDR3 is built from 15 residues. CDR1 and CDR2 (germline): MNHEY, SVGAGI. In DNA, the CDR3 is TGTGCCAGCAGAGAGACAGAATATCACTCCTACGAGCAGTACTTC. It encodes CASRETEYHSYEQYF.

This clonotype was observed many times. The chain recombines TRBV28 with TRBJ2-3; a possible D gene is TRBD2 (5 bases). Trimming took 5 bases from V and 0 from J, leaving 12 bases between them. This CDR3 comprises 15 residues. Germline lookup yields CDR1 MDHEN and CDR2 SYDVKM. CDR3 amino acids: CASSPGYSSTDTQYF. The CDR3 bases are TGTGCCAGCAGTCCGGGATATTCTAGCACAGATACGCAGTATTTT.

This clonotype was counted many times. The chain is built from TRBV5-1 and TRBJ2-5, with 11 bases identical to TRBD1. Germline V gene lookup returns CDR1 SGHRS and CDR2 YFSETQ. The CDR3 is 16 amino acids. After removal of 0 bases from V and 5 bases from J, the junction contained 6 bases not matched to a gene. CDR3 sequence reads: CASSLETGTGGETQYF. The CDR3 DNA reads TGCGCCAGCAGCTTGGAAACCGGGACAGGGGGGGAGACCCAGTACTTC.

In its sample, this clonotype was seen a few times. This chain uses TRBV7-9 with TRBJ2-7, with 14 positions matching TRBD2. The CDR3 extends over 13 amino acids. V lost 8 bases, J lost 6 bases, and 3 bases stayed unmatched. The germline CDR1 and CDR2 sequences are SEHNR and FQNEAQ (reference sequence). The CDR3 DNA is TGTGCCAGCCAGGGGACTAGCGGGGGCGAGCAGTACGTC. This gives the protein CASQGTSGGEQYV.

This clonotype was recorded many times. V is TRBV12-3 or TRBV12-4 and J is TRBJ2-7; 9 positions match TRBD1. V lost 7 bases to trimming and J lost 0 bases; unmatched junction nucleotides: 4. The CDR3 runs 14 residues. CDR3 nucleotides: TGTGCCAGCACCGCGGACAGGGGCTCCTACGAGCAGTACTTC. As protein: CASTADRGSYEQYF.

This chain links TRBV5-8 with TRBJ2-2, with 11 bases that match TRBD1. V lost 3 bases and J lost 6; bases outside the gene matches: 4. Germline lookup yields CDR1 SGHTS and CDR2 YDEGEE. The CDR3 totals 15 residues. CDR3 sequence: CASSSWTGGPGELFF. The DNA of the CDR3 is TGTGCCAGCAGCTCATGGACAGGGGGCCCCGGGGAGCTGTTTTTT. Combining the CDR3 with reference TRBV5-8 and TRBJ2-2 gives the whole variable domain EAGVTQSPTHLIKTRGQQATLRCSPISGHTSVYWYQQALGLGLQFLLWYDEGEERNRGNFPPRFSGRQFPNYSSELNVNALELEDSALYLCASSSWTGGPGELFFGEGSRLTVL.

In this sample, this clonotype turned up many times. The genes are TRBV6-1 and TRBJ1-2, with a tentative D call TRBD1 (6 bases). CDR3 length equals 14 residues. Deletions cut 3 bases from V and 3 bases from J, with 11 bases between. Germline V gene sequence: CDR1 MNHNS, CDR2 SASEGT. For the CDR3, the DNA is TGTGCCAGCAGTGACAGGGGAAACGACTATGGCTACACCTTC. This sequence encodes CASSDRGNDYGYTF.

In its sample, this clonotype was seen many times. J is TRBJ2-1 and V is TRBV24-1, with a weak D call TRBD2 (7 bases). Germline V gives CDR1 KGHDR, CDR2 SFDVKD. This CDR3 spans 16 amino acids. V was shortened by 9 bases and J by 3 bases, with 20 bases between the two germline ends. The CDR3 DNA sequence: TGTGCCACCGCTCCCGGTGGGGGGGCGAACTACAATGAGCAGTTCTTC. This encodes CATAPGGGANYNEQFF.

The sample holds many counts of this clonotype. The V and J genes are TRBV7-2 and TRBJ2-7, with a possible D match to TRBD2 (6 bases). The CDR3 is made up of 15 amino acids. Germline-derived CDR1 and CDR2 are SGHTA and FQGNSA. The ends were cut back, 3 bases at V and 4 bases at J, with 16 bases in the middle. Written as DNA, the CDR3 is TGTGCCAGCAGCTTCTTGGGACTCCAGGAGTACGAGCAGTACTTC. Its translation: CASSFLGLQEYEQYF.

This clonotype was seen repeatedly, ten times or more. The V call is TRBV25-1, the J call TRBJ2-2; tentative D call: TRBD1 (5 bases). This CDR3 has 13 residues. CDR1 MGHDK and CDR2 SYGVNS come from the germline V gene. The V end lost 2 bases, the J end lost 5 bases, and 6 bases lay between the germline ends. The CDR3 region has the DNA TGTGCCAGCAGTGAACAGGGAACCGGGGAGCTGTTTTTT. It is translated as CASSEQGTGELFF.

This clonotype was counted at least ten times. The chain has TRBV5-1 and TRBJ2-1; 8 bases agree with TRBD2. Germline trimming cut 9 bases from V and 4 bases from J; bases unmatched to any gene: 9. Germline-derived CDR1 and CDR2 are SGHRS and YFSETQ. The CDR3 covers 14 residues. The CDR3: CATSSGGLYNEQFF. The CDR3 bases are TGCGCCACGTCAAGCGGGGGACTATACAATGAGCAGTTCTTC.

This clonotype was counted a few times. The gene calls are TRBV29-1 and TRBJ2-3; D is undetermined. This CDR3 is 12 amino acids long. Trimming left V 4 bases short and J 6 bases short, with 11 bases between. Germline CDR1 SQVTM, CDR2 ANQGSEA. The CDR3 DNA follows: TGCAGCGTTGCCACCCCTGGGGATACGCAGTATTTT. Translation gives CSVATPGDTQYF.

The V and J genes are TRBV12-3 or TRBV12-4 and TRBJ2-1; 7 positions agree with TRBD2. V trimming: 2 bases; J trimming: 5 bases; junction bases outside the gene matches: 3. The CDR3 contains 14 residues. The CDR3, as DNA: TGTGCCAGCAGTTTATTGCGGGGGAACAATGAGCAGTTCTTC. This encodes CASSLLRGNNEQFF.

This clonotype was picked up a small number of times. CDR3 coding DNA: TGTGCCAGCAGTTACGTCCCTAGCGGGGGCCCAACCGGGGAGCTGTTTTTT. Residues: CASSYVPSGGPTGELFF. The chain links TRBV6-2 or TRBV6-3 to TRBJ2-2; TRBD2 matches 10 bases. Germline CDR1 and CDR2: MNHEY and SVGEGT. CDR3 size: 17 residues. V gave up 2 bases and J gave up 5 bases; unmatched junction bases: 8.

This clonotype was counted many times. The chain couples TRBV12-3 or TRBV12-4 to TRBJ1-2; the match to TRBD1 covers 9 bases. V shed 6 bases and J 8 bases; nucleotides not matched to a gene: 4. This CDR3 comprises 12 residues. The CDR3 DNA reads TGTGCCAGCAGCCGGACAGGGGAAGGCTACACCTTC. This translates into CASSRTGEGYTF.

This clonotype was detected many times. J is TRBJ2-2 and V is TRBV7-2; D unclear. Looked up from germline, CDR1 is SGHTA and CDR2 is FQGNSA. V was shortened by 2 bases and J by 3 bases, with 7 bases between the two germline ends. The CDR3 covers 14 residues. CDR3 nucleotides: TGTGCCAGCAGCTTAAGTGCGCACACCGGGGAGCTGTTTTTT. Its protein product is CASSLSAHTGELFF.

This clonotype was detected a few times. DNA for the CDR3: TGTGCCAGCAGCACCGAAGCGGGGGAGAGCTCCTACGAGCAGTACGTC. This translates into CASSTEAGESSYEQYV. The V and J genes are TRBV21-1 and TRBJ2-7; the table's TRBD2 call for D was not verified on the DNA. TRBV21-1 counts as a pseudogene. This CDR3 has 16 residues.

Here the CDR3 DNA reads TGCAGTGCTGCCCTTAGCGGGACACTCGCTGGGGATGAGCAGTTCTTC. Protein sequence: CSAALSGTLAGDEQFF. The rearrangement links TRBV20-1 to TRBJ2-1, with 8 bases that match TRBD2. The CDR3 covers 16 residues. CDR1 DFQATT and CDR2 SNEGSKA come from the germline V gene (reference sequence). The trim removed 5 bases at V and 8 bases at J, leaving 17 bases unmatched.

This clonotype has a handful of counts. The J gene is TRBJ1-3, the V gene TRBV29-1; D might be TRBD1 (5 bases). Per the germline V gene, CDR1 is SQVTM and CDR2 is ANQGSEA. V lost 4 bases, J lost 7 bases, and 17 bases lay in between. The CDR3 extends over 14 amino acids. The CDR3 nucleotides are TGCAGCGTTGCGTCCTGGGAGGGGTCCAACACCATATATTTT. This sequence encodes CSVASWEGSNTIYF.

The chain combines TRBV10-1 with TRBJ1-1, with 7 bases identical to TRBD1. The ends lost 4 bases at V and 1 base at J; junction bases unmatched: 3. The CDR3 contains 14 residues. Per germline, CDR1 WNHNN and CDR2 SYGVQD (reference sequence). CDR3 bases: TGCGCCAGCAGTGTTGGGACAGCGAACACTGAAGCTTTCTTT. This sequence encodes CASSVGTANTEAFF.

J is TRBJ1-1 and V is TRBV6-1; no reliable D call. The CDR3 is 13 residues long. The germline gives CDR1 MNHNS, CDR2 SASEGT. V was shortened by 3 bases and J by 7 bases, with 12 bases between the two germline ends. The CDR3 nucleotides are TGTGCCAGCAGTGACAACAGCGGGGATGAAGCTTTCTTT. Its translation is CASSDNSGDEAFF.

The V call is TRBV9, the J call TRBJ1-4, with unresolved D. Trimming took 3 bases from V and 0 from J, leaving 15 bases between them. The germline gives CDR1 SGDLS, CDR2 YYNGEE. This CDR3 has 17 residues. The CDR3 sequence is CASSAGVWESTNEKLFF. The CDR3 bases are TGTGCCAGCAGCGCCGGGGTGTGGGAATCAACTAATGAAAAACTGTTTTTT.

The chain carries TRBV20-1 and TRBJ2-7; D possibly corresponds to TRBD2 (6 bases). Trimming took off 1 base at V and 6 bases at J, with 10 bases between the two ends. The germline V gene has CDR1 DFQATT and CDR2 SNEGSKA (reference sequence). The CDR3 runs to 12 residues. Here the CDR3 reads CSARAGGFEQYF. Written as DNA, the CDR3 is TGCAGTGCTAGAGCCGGAGGGTTCGAGCAGTACTTC.

V usage is TRBV5-4 and J usage is TRBJ1-3; no firm D call. Germline V gene data show CDR1 as SGHNT and CDR2 as YYREEE (reference sequence). CDR3 length: 15 residues. Trimming pared 6 bases from V and 0 bases from J, leaving 13 bases between. CDR3 residues: CASTDRSGSGNTIYF. CDR3 bases: TGTGCCAGCACCGACCGAAGCGGCTCTGGAAACACCATATATTTT.

This clonotype occurred a few times. This chain joins TRBV5-1 and TRBJ2-6, with TRBD1 matching over 10 bases. This CDR3 contains 15 residues. The ends lost 8 bases at V and 3 bases at J; junction bases unmatched: 5. Germline CDR1 SGHRS, CDR2 YFSETQ. The CDR3 protein is CASQTGGGGANVLTF. The CDR3 nucleotides are TGCGCCAGTCAGACAGGGGGCGGTGGGGCCAACGTCCTGACTTTC.

The V call is TRBV6-1, the J call TRBJ1-1; 9 bases fit TRBD1. Trimming at V came to 5 bases and at J to 6 bases, leaving 13 bases not matched to a gene. The CDR3 is 16 residues long. Germline-derived CDR1 and CDR2 are MNHNS and SASEGT. CDR3 in amino acids: CASSPILTGGQPEAFF. The CDR3 bases are TGTGCCAGCAGTCCCATCCTTACAGGGGGCCAACCTGAAGCTTTCTTT.

This clonotype came up a few times. The chain uses TRBV7-9 and TRBJ2-6, with 9 bases fitting TRBD1. This CDR3 has 17 residues. Trimming took 10 bases from V and 0 from J; bases not matched to a gene: 10. Germline V gene lookup returns CDR1 SEHNR and CDR2 FQNEAQ (reference sequence). DNA of the CDR3: TGTGCCACCAAAAAGGGACAGGGAGCCTCTGGGGCCAACGTCCTGACTTTC. Translated: CATKKGQGASGANVLTF.